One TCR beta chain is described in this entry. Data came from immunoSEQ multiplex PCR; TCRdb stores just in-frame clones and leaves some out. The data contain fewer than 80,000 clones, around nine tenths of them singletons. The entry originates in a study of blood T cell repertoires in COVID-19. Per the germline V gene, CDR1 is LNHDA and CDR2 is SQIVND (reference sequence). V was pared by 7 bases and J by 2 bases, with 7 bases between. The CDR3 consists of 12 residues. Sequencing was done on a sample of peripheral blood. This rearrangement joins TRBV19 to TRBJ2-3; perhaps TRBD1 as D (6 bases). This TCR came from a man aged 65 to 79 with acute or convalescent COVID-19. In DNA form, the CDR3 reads TGTGCCAGTACAGGGGACACAGATACGCAGTATTTT. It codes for CASTGDTDTQYF.